The next 32 T cell receptor beta chains were all read from a single sample in a study of blood T cell repertoires in COVID-19. Only in-frame clones appear in the TCRdb table, and some are missing; sequencing was by immunoSEQ multiplex PCR. The data contain approximately 150,000 clones, roughly 87% of them seen just once; the ten biggest clones take up roughly 1.5%. The sample comprised peripheral blood. Receptors were obtained from a human donor in a cohort sampled during active COVID-19.

Of note for this clone: One end of the junction varies from germline; a read error may be responsible. The chain joins TRBV7-9 to TRBJ1-1; 9 bases align to TRBD1. Germline-derived CDR1 and CDR2 are SEHNR and FQNEAQ (reference sequence). This CDR3 has 17 amino acids. The CDR3: CASSLGWDREVVTEAFF. Written as DNA, the CDR3 is TGTGCCAGCAGTTTAGGTTGGGACAGGGAGGTAGTCACTGAAGCTTTCTTT. Full variable domain (missing parts from reference TRBV7-9 and TRBJ1-1): DTGVSQNPRHKITKRGQNVTFRCDPISEHNRLYWYRQTLGQGPEFLTYFQNEAQLEKSRLLSDRFSAERPKGSFSTLEIQRTEQGDSAMYLCASSLGWDREVVTEAFFGQGTRLTVV.

This clone was counted between two and nine times. The rearrangement joins TRBV3-1 (or the pseudogene TRBV3-2) to TRBJ1-5; 9 bases are shared with TRBD1. From germline, CDR1 is LGHDT and CDR2 YNNKEL (reference sequence). This CDR3 is 15 amino acids long. With V trimmed by 4 bases and J by 3 bases, 4 bases remained unmatched. CDR3 protein: CASSLGTGNNQPQHF. CDR3 nucleotides: TGTGCCAGCAGCCTCGGGACAGGGAACAATCAGCCCCAGCATTTT.

This chain uses TRBV19 with TRBJ1-1; possible D gene TRBD1, 6 bases. There are 13 residues in the CDR3. Germline CDR1 reads LNHDA; CDR2 reads SQIVND (reference sequence). Deletions cut 3 bases from V and 7 bases from J, with 12 bases between. The CDR3 loop reads CASSMRQDNEAFF. The DNA for the CDR3 is TGTGCCAGTAGTATGCGACAGGACAATGAAGCTTTCTTT.

This sequence joins TRBV30 and TRBJ1-6; D unresolved. The CDR3 covers 11 residues. V lost 5 bases and J lost 5, with 4 bases in between. Germline assignment: CDR1 GTSNPN and CDR2 SVGIG (reference sequence). Written as DNA, the CDR3 is TGTGCCTGGCGGGATAATTCACCCCTCCACTTT. This sequence encodes CAWRDNSPLHF. Together with reference TRBV30 and TRBJ1-6, the CDR3 gives the full variable domain: SQTIHQWPATLVQPVGSPLSLECTVEGTSNPNLYWYRQAAGRGLQLLFYSVGIGQISSEVPQNLSASRPQDRQFILSSKKLLLSDSGFYLCAWRDNSPLHFGNGTRLTVT.

V usage is TRBV25-1 and J usage is TRBJ1-6; D remains unclear. Germline assignment: CDR1 MGHDK and CDR2 SYGVNS. This CDR3 comprises 13 residues. V lost 8 bases to trimming and J lost 1 base, with 6 bases between them. The CDR3 reads CASSRSYNSPLHF. CDR3 sequence (DNA): TGTGCCAGCTCCAGGTCCTATAATTCACCCCTCCACTTT. The entire variable domain, with the rest obtained from reference TRBV25-1 and TRBJ1-6, is as follows: EADIYQTPRYLVIGTGKKITLECSQTMGHDKMYWYQQDPGMELHLIHYSYGVNSTEKGDLSSESTVSRIRTEHFPLTLESARPSHTSQYLCASSRSYNSPLHFGNGTRLTVT.

V and J are TRBV29-1 and TRBJ1-2; D gene ambiguous. Germline V CDR1 and CDR2: SQVTM, ANQGSEA. CDR3 length equals 12 residues. V was shortened by 3 bases and J by 3 bases, with 8 bases between the two germline ends. The CDR3 nucleotides are TGCAGCGTTGACCGGGAAGACTATGGCTACACCTTC. This codes for CSVDREDYGYTF.

The rearrangement uses TRBV10-3 and TRBJ1-1; perhaps TRBD1 as D (6 bases). V lost 7 bases and J 8 bases, leaving 11 bases between the germline ends. The CDR3 spans 11 residues. In germline, CDR1 is ENHRY, CDR2 SYGVKD. For the CDR3, the DNA is TGTGCCATCACCGTCGGGACAGAAGCTTTCTTT. It yields the protein CAITVGTEAFF.

The J gene is TRBJ1-1, the V gene TRBV10-3; a weak D match, TRBD1 (5 bases). Germline V CDR1 and CDR2: ENHRY, SYGVKD. The CDR3 consists of 13 residues. Trimming pared 6 bases from V and 0 bases from J, leaving 8 bases between. DNA for the CDR3: TGTGCCATCAGGCAGGGTTTGAACACTGAAGCTTTCTTT. Translation: CAIRQGLNTEAFF.

V gene TRBV5-1 combines with J gene TRBJ2-7, with D perhaps matching TRBD1 (5 bases). The CDR3 has 15 amino acids. Germline V gene lookup returns CDR1 SGHRS and CDR2 YFSETQ. Trimming pared 4 bases from V and 0 bases from J, leaving 14 bases between. CDR3 residues: CASSLRTDSSYEQYF. DNA for the CDR3: TGCGCCAGCAGCCTCCGGACCGACAGCTCCTACGAGCAGTACTTC.

The chain carries TRBV9 and TRBJ2-3; 14 nucleotides line up with TRBD2. The V segment lost 3 bases and the J segment 0 bases; nucleotides outside the gene matches: 9. Germline lookup yields CDR1 SGDLS and CDR2 YYNGEE. The length of the CDR3 is 19 residues. Written as DNA, the CDR3 is TGTGCCAGCAGCGCCGGGACTAGCGGGGGATTCGCTAGCACAGATACGCAGTATTTT. Translated, it gives CASSAGTSGGFASTDTQYF.

The chain carries TRBV5-1 and TRBJ2-3; 7 nucleotides agree with TRBD2. This CDR3 has 16 amino acids. After removal of 0 bases from V and 0 bases from J, the junction contained 4 bases not matched to a gene. CDR1 and CDR2 (germline): SGHRS, YFSETQ. The CDR3 DNA reads TGCGCCAGCAGCTTGGTTGGTAGCGGGAGCACAGATACGCAGTATTTT. Translation: CASSLVGSGSTDTQYF. Looking up the rest from reference TRBV5-1 and TRBJ2-3 gives the full variable domain: KAGVTQTPRYLIKTRGQQVTLSCSPISGHRSVSWYQQTPGQGLQFLFEYFSETQRNKGNFPGRFSGRQFSNSRSEMNVSTLELGDSALYLCASSLVGSGSTDTQYFGPGTRLTVL.

This chain connects TRBV5-1 to TRBJ1-1; tentative D call: TRBD1 (6 bases). The CDR3 has 14 residues. V was cut by 0 bases and J by 1 base, with 7 bases left in between. The germline gives CDR1 SGHRS, CDR2 YFSETQ. The CDR3 protein is CASSLGQENTEAFF. The DNA for the CDR3 is TGCGCCAGCAGCTTGGGACAGGAGAACACTGAAGCTTTCTTT. The complete variable domain, with remaining parts taken from reference TRBV5-1 and TRBJ1-1, reads KAGVTQTPRYLIKTRGQQVTLSCSPISGHRSVSWYQQTPGQGLQFLFEYFSETQRNKGNFPGRFSGRQFSNSRSEMNVSTLELGDSALYLCASSLGQENTEAFFGQGTRLTVV.

The chain uses TRBV11-2 and TRBJ2-7, with D possibly matching TRBD1 (5 bases). Trimming stripped 3 bases from V and 0 bases from J, with 12 bases between. The germline CDR1 and CDR2 sequences are SGHAT and FQNNGV. The CDR3 is 15 amino acids. The CDR3 spells CASSFNRLDSYEQYF. The CDR3 bases are TGTGCCAGCAGCTTTAACAGGTTGGACTCCTACGAGCAGTACTTC.

This rearrangement joins TRBV5-1 to TRBJ1-2; D might be TRBD1 (6 bases). CDR3 length: 13 residues. The V gene lost 1 base and the J gene lost 8 bases, with 12 bases spanning the gap. Germline loops: CDR1 SGHRS, CDR2 YFSETQ. The DNA for the CDR3 is TGCGCCAGCAGCTTGACAGGGAATGTGGGCTACACCTTC. Translated: CASSLTGNVGYTF.

The rearrangement joins TRBV19 to TRBJ2-5; TRBD2 agrees at 10 bases. Looked up from germline, CDR1 is LNHDA and CDR2 is SQIVND (reference sequence). Unmatched junction bases numbered 11, after V lost 3 bases and J lost 1 base. The CDR3 runs to 18 residues. Written as DNA, the CDR3 is TGTGCCAGTAGTATTCGGGGTTTAGCGGGGGGCTTCCAAGAGACCCAGTACTTC. As protein: CASSIRGLAGGFQETQYF.

The rearrangement joins TRBV5-8 to TRBJ1-4, with D maybe TRBD1 (5 bases). The CDR3 has 15 residues. V gave up 9 bases and J gave up 8 bases, with 23 bases separating them. CDR1 SGHTS and CDR2 YDEGEE come from the germline V gene. The CDR3 coding sequence is TGTGCCACCGAAAACCTTCAGAGGGGACTAGAAAAACTGTTTTTT. It yields the protein CATENLQRGLEKLFF.

CDR3 bases: TGTGCCAGCAGCTTAGCGTTTAGCGGGGGGTACTACGAGCAGTACTTC. Amino acids: CASSLAFSGGYYEQYF. The V gene is TRBV7-2, the J gene TRBJ2-7; TRBD2 aligns across 10 bases. The CDR3 sequence is 16 residues long. The V and J ends lost 0 bases and 3 bases, in that order; junction bases with no gene match: 5. The germline V gene has CDR1 SGHTA and CDR2 FQGNSA.

The V gene is TRBV5-5, the J gene TRBJ1-2, with a possible D match to TRBD1 (5 bases). V lost 0 bases and J lost 3, with 9 bases in between. CDR1 and CDR2 (germline): SGHKS, YYEKEE (reference sequence). There are 14 residues in the CDR3. The CDR3 region has the DNA TGTGCCAGCAGCTTGGCAGTAGGGGACTATGGCTACACCTTC. It encodes CASSLAVGDYGYTF.

The rearrangement links TRBV20-1 to TRBJ1-1, with a weak D call TRBD1 (6 bases). The CDR3 loop spans 11 amino acids. Germline assignment: CDR1 DFQATT and CDR2 SNEGSKA (reference sequence). The V end lost 5 bases, the J end lost 11 bases, and 15 bases lay between the germline ends. This CDR3 is CSAWGQMAAFF. The CDR3 DNA sequence: TGCAGTGCTTGGGGACAAATGGCTGCTTTCTTT.

The chain couples TRBV2 to TRBJ2-6; D perhaps matches TRBD1 (5 bases). The germline V and J ends were trimmed by 7 bases and 0 bases, with 13 bases remaining between them. This CDR3 is 16 amino acids long. CDR1 and CDR2 from the germline V gene are SNHLY and FYNNEI. The CDR3, as DNA: TGTGCCAGCACCCCCGACAGCCGCTCTGGGGCCAACGTCCTGACTTTC. Protein: CASTPDSRSGANVLTF.

The V and J genes are TRBV27 and TRBJ2-7; D is undetermined. The V gene's germline CDR1 is MNHEY and CDR2 SMNVEV (reference sequence). This CDR3 is 14 amino acids long. Trimming removed 3 bases at V and 3 bases at J, with 12 bases between. Here the CDR3 reads CASSFYDRVYEQYF. In DNA, the CDR3 is TGTGCCAGCAGTTTCTACGATCGGGTCTACGAGCAGTACTTC.

This sequence joins TRBV4-2 and TRBJ2-5, with 11 bases that match TRBD2. Germline-derived CDR1 and CDR2 are LGHNA and YNFKEQ. The CDR3 contains 16 residues. Trimming removed 1 base from V and 4 bases from J; junction bases left unmatched: 5. The CDR3 here is CASSQVGLAGGETQYF. For the CDR3, the DNA is TGTGCCAGCAGCCAAGTGGGCCTAGCGGGGGGAGAGACCCAGTACTTC.

The chain combines TRBV4-1 with TRBJ2-3, with TRBD1 matching 7 bases. Germline lookup yields CDR1 MGHRA and CDR2 YSYEKL. Trimming removed 0 bases from V and 4 bases from J; junction bases left unmatched: 4. The CDR3 totals 15 residues. The CDR3 DNA reads TGCGCCAGCAGCCAAGATAGGGGGCCCGCAGATACGCAGTATTTT. It is translated as CASSQDRGPADTQYF.

The chain couples TRBV7-3 to TRBJ1-2, with no clear D. The V gene's germline CDR1 is SGHTA and CDR2 FQGTGA. Trimming cost V 4 bases and J 4 bases, with 10 bases left between them. The CDR3 sequence is 13 residues long. For the CDR3, the DNA is TGTGCCAGCAGCTCTCGGGAGGGCTATGGCTACACCTTC. This encodes CASSSREGYGYTF.

The table lists this clone with a count of one. This chain joins TRBV9 and TRBJ2-7; D unclear. The ends were cut back, 0 bases at V and 2 bases at J, with 12 bases in the middle. The CDR3 spans 15 residues. CDR1 and CDR2 (germline): SGDLS, YYNGEE. The CDR3 DNA is TGTGCCAGCAGCGTAGGGGCAGGAAAAGCCTACGAGCAGTACTTC. Encoded protein: CASSVGAGKAYEQYF.

This clone has a handful of counts. The chain links TRBV18 to TRBJ1-6; the D gene is possibly TRBD1 (6 bases). The germline V gene encodes CDR1 KGHSH and CDR2 LQKENI. V was cut by 5 bases and J by 8 bases, with 10 bases left in between. The CDR3 contains 13 residues. The DNA for the CDR3 is TGTGCCAGCTCAACAGGGTTGGATTCACCCCTCCACTTT. It encodes CASSTGLDSPLHF.

This chain uses TRBV2 with TRBJ1-2; a possible D gene is TRBD1 (6 bases). CDR1 and CDR2 (germline): SNHLY, FYNNEI. This CDR3 is built from 14 residues. Trimming shortened V by 3 bases and J by 4 bases, and 12 bases separated the two germline ends. The CDR3 reads CASSDSGTPYGYTF. The CDR3 DNA follows: TGTGCCAGCAGTGACTCCGGGACACCCTATGGCTACACCTTC.

This rearrangement joins TRBV5-1 to TRBJ2-1; 14 positions agree with TRBD2. The J segment lost 6 bases and the V segment lost 5 bases, leaving 7 bases of the junction unmatched. This CDR3 comprises 16 residues. Germline assignment: CDR1 SGHRS and CDR2 YFSETQ. CDR3 DNA: TGCGCCAGCAGTTACACGACTAGCGGGGGGGCCAATGAGCAGTTCTTC. Protein: CASSYTTSGGANEQFF. Variable domain in full (rest from reference TRBV5-1 and TRBJ2-1): KAGVTQTPRYLIKTRGQQVTLSCSPISGHRSVSWYQQTPGQGLQFLFEYFSETQRNKGNFPGRFSGRQFSNSRSEMNVSTLELGDSALYLCASSYTTSGGANEQFFGPGTRLTVL.

The chain links TRBV19 to TRBJ2-2, with D unresolved. V shed 7 bases and J shed 0 bases, with 9 bases lying between them. The germline CDR1 and CDR2 sequences are LNHDA and SQIVND (reference sequence). This CDR3 spans 14 amino acids. The CDR3 sequence: CASTSQANTGELFF. In DNA form, the CDR3 reads TGTGCCAGTACGTCCCAGGCGAACACCGGGGAGCTGTTTTTT.

The V call is TRBV5-1, the J call TRBJ1-2; tentative D call: TRBD1 (6 bases). V lost 4 bases, J lost 6 bases, and 13 bases lay in between. The CDR3 is 13 amino acids. CDR1 is SGHRS and CDR2 is YFSETQ in the germline V gene. The CDR3 DNA reads TGCGCCAGCAGCCCCCACAGGGCAGATGGCTACACCTTC. This encodes CASSPHRADGYTF. Using reference TRBV5-1 and TRBJ1-2 for the parts outside the CDR3, the full variable domain is KAGVTQTPRYLIKTRGQQVTLSCSPISGHRSVSWYQQTPGQGLQFLFEYFSETQRNKGNFPGRFSGRQFSNSRSEMNVSTLELGDSALYLCASSPHRADGYTFGSGTRLTVV.

The chain carries TRBV30 and TRBJ2-7; a possible D gene is TRBD2 (7 bases). Trimming pared 3 bases from V and 2 bases from J, leaving 20 bases between. CDR1 and CDR2 from the germline V gene are GTSNPN and SVGIG (reference sequence). The CDR3 sequence is 16 residues long. The CDR3 reads CAWRASSTGGTYEQYF. CDR3 sequence (DNA): TGTGCCTGGAGAGCCTCTTCTACGGGGGGCACCTACGAGCAGTACTTC.

V and J are TRBV5-8 and TRBJ2-1; the D gene is possibly TRBD1 (6 bases). Germline CDR1 reads SGHTS; CDR2 reads YDEGEE. The CDR3 is made up of 15 amino acids. The V end was cut by 4 bases, the J end by 5 bases, with 16 bases between. The CDR3, as DNA: TGTGCCAGCAGCCAACGCAGGGGCGCGGACAATGAGCAGTTCTTC. This codes for CASSQRRGADNEQFF. The variable domain in full, with the rest retrieved from reference TRBV5-8 and TRBJ2-1, is EAGVTQSPTHLIKTRGQQATLRCSPISGHTSVYWYQQALGLGLQFLLWYDEGEERNRGNFPPRFSGRQFPNYSSELNVNALELEDSALYLCASSQRRGADNEQFFGPGTRLTVL.